This TCR beta chain comes out of a study of shared clonotypes between healthy human individuals. Ten immunoSEQ deep assay plates served to sequence unsorted PBMC DNA. The protocol was immunoSEQ multiplex PCR, while the TCRdb copy is restricted to in-frame clones and leaves out a portion. The table lists around 530,000 clones, around 76% of them singletons. All the donors were Caucasian adults who lived in Nashville, Tennessee. The sequencing input was PBMCs. This receptor was obtained from a middle-aged woman in good health. Some clones in this sample may be carry-over from other donors' samples.

The CDR3 DNA reads TGTGCCACCAGCAGAGACCGAGCCGACCGCCTTTTGCCCCAGCATTTT. Translation: CATSRDRADRLLPQHF. The chain couples TRBV15 to TRBJ1-5; D gene ambiguous. Per the germline V gene, CDR1 is LNHNV and CDR2 is YYDKDF (reference sequence). Trimming cost V 0 bases and J 9 bases, with 18 bases left between them. CDR3 size: 16 residues.